What follows are 29 T cell receptor beta chains derived from one specimen sequenced in a study of chemoradiotherapy in HPV16-positive cancers. Sequencing used immunoSEQ multiplex PCR; TCRdb keeps in-frame clones, though not all of them. The sample carries about 53,000 clones, about 88% recorded once. Sequenced material: blood, taken from a patient who underwent chemoradiotherapy. Source of these receptors: a human donor with HPV-associated anogenital cancer.

This chain joins TRBV30 and TRBJ2-2; no reliable D call. The CDR3 consists of 11 residues. In germline, CDR1 is GTSNPN, CDR2 SVGIG (reference sequence). Trimming pared 3 bases from V and 6 bases from J, leaving 5 bases between. CDR3 sequence (DNA): TGTGCCTGGAGGGAGTCCGGGGAGCTGTTTTTT. This sequence encodes CAWRESGELFF.

This clone showed up just a few times. The chain uses TRBV7-3 and TRBJ2-7; 13 nucleotides line up with TRBD2. Per the germline V gene, CDR1 is SGHTA and CDR2 is FQGTGA. This CDR3 contains 16 residues. After removal of 2 bases from V and 6 bases from J, the junction contained 7 bases not matched to a gene. Here the CDR3 reads CASSLGGTSGTGEQYF. Here the CDR3 DNA reads TGTGCCAGCAGCTTAGGCGGGACTAGCGGGACGGGCGAGCAGTACTTC. Complete variable domain (other parts from reference TRBV7-3 and TRBJ2-7): GAGVSQTPSNKVTEKGKYVELRCDPISGHTALYWYRQSLGQGPEFLIYFQGTGAADDSGLPNDRFFAVRPEGSVSTLKIQRTERGDSAVYLCASSLGGTSGTGEQYFGPGTRLTVT.

The chain links TRBV11-3 to TRBJ1-2; D gene uncertain. Germline CDR1 SGHNT, CDR2 YENEEA. The CDR3 spans 12 residues. Trimming took 0 bases from V and 4 from J, leaving 3 bases between them. In DNA form, the CDR3 reads TGTGCCAGCAGCTTAGACGCCTATGGCTACACCTTC. It specifies CASSLDAYGYTF.

The chain has TRBV6-1 and TRBJ2-5, with D tentatively TRBD2 (6 bases). In germline, CDR1 is MNHNS, CDR2 SASEGT. V was clipped by 5 bases and J by 5 bases, with 18 bases between them. CDR3 length: 15 amino acids. Here the CDR3 reads CASSSSPTSGETQYF. The CDR3 DNA reads TGTGCCAGCAGTTCTAGCCCGACAAGCGGGGAGACCCAGTACTTC.

The rearrangement joins TRBV7-8 to TRBJ2-3, with unresolved D. Germline CDR1 and CDR2: SGHVS and FQNEAQ. This CDR3 comprises 15 residues. Trimming cost V 6 bases and J 3 bases, with 16 bases left between them. CDR3 in amino acids: CASRLSGVWTDTQYF. CDR3 in DNA: TGTGCCAGCAGGCTTAGTGGGGTTTGGACAGATACGCAGTATTTT.

The chain carries TRBV27 and TRBJ2-1; 11 bases align to TRBD2. The CDR3 totals 17 residues. The V and J ends lost 1 base and 7 bases, in that order; junction bases with no gene match: 9. Germline V CDR1 and CDR2: MNHEY, SMNVEV (reference sequence). CDR3 coding DNA: TGTGCCAGCAGTTTATGGGGGACTAGCGGAGGTAGGAATGAGCAGTTCTTC. Protein product: CASSLWGTSGGRNEQFF.

The V and J genes are TRBV5-1 and TRBJ2-6; possible D gene TRBD1, 5 bases. There are 15 residues in the CDR3. V was clipped by 5 bases and J by 0 bases, with 9 bases between them. The germline CDR1 and CDR2 sequences are SGHRS and YFSETQ. The chain's CDR3 is CASSSQGSGANVLTF. CDR3 coding DNA: TGCGCCAGCAGTTCTCAGGGCTCTGGGGCCAACGTCCTGACTTTC. Full variable domain (missing parts from reference TRBV5-1 and TRBJ2-6): KAGVTQTPRYLIKTRGQQVTLSCSPISGHRSVSWYQQTPGQGLQFLFEYFSETQRNKGNFPGRFSGRQFSNSRSEMNVSTLELGDSALYLCASSSQGSGANVLTFGAGSRLTVL.

The chain recombines TRBV19 with TRBJ1-5; 7 nucleotides match TRBD1. V shed 6 bases, J shed 4 bases, and the junction held 3 bases outside the gene matches. Germline V gene sequence: CDR1 LNHDA, CDR2 SQIVND (reference sequence). The length of the CDR3 is 13 residues. The CDR3 reads CASRRDRNQPQHF. In nucleotides, the CDR3 is TGTGCCAGTAGGCGGGACAGAAATCAGCCCCAGCATTTT.

The chain carries TRBV18 and TRBJ1-1; D perhaps matches TRBD1 (5 bases). The ends were cut back, 2 bases at V and 1 base at J, with 20 bases in the middle. CDR1 KGHSH and CDR2 LQKENI come from the germline V gene. The CDR3 loop spans 18 amino acids. The CDR3: CASSPNSPSMQGNTEAFF. In nucleotides, the CDR3 is TGTGCCAGCTCACCAAACTCTCCATCGATGCAGGGGAACACTGAAGCTTTCTTT.

This chain uses TRBV21-1 with TRBJ2-7; TRBD2 is the table's D call, not checked against the DNA. TRBV21-1 is recorded as a pseudogene. This CDR3 comprises 16 residues. The CDR3 DNA is TGTGCCAGCAGCAAAGCGCCTCTAGAGGATGACCACGAGCAGTACTTC. As protein: CASSKAPLEDDHEQYF.

The chain carries TRBV5-1 and TRBJ1-3; D is ambiguous. Germline assignment: CDR1 SGHRS and CDR2 YFSETQ. The length of the CDR3 is 15 residues. With 7 bases removed from V and 0 bases from J, the gap between germline ends came to 14 bases. The CDR3 region has the DNA TGCGCCAGCCAGAGCGGAGGGAGCTCTGGAAACACCATATATTTT. Amino acid sequence: CASQSGGSSGNTIYF.

The chain employs TRBV27 and TRBJ2-7; 8 bases map to TRBD1. V shed 5 bases and J 5 bases; nucleotides not matched to a gene: 11. CDR3 size: 15 residues. Germline assignment: CDR1 MNHEY and CDR2 SMNVEV (reference sequence). This CDR3 is CASSPPDRGRNEQYF. The CDR3 DNA is TGTGCCAGCAGTCCCCCCGACAGGGGACGGAACGAGCAGTACTTC.

The chain is built from TRBV19 and TRBJ2-1, with D unclear. V was pared by 5 bases and J by 2 bases, with 10 bases between. Germline CDR1 and CDR2: LNHDA and SQIVND (reference sequence). CDR3 length: 14 amino acids. The CDR3 DNA reads as TGTGCCAGTAGTGTACAGTATGCCTACAATGAGCAGTTCTTC. It codes for CASSVQYAYNEQFF.

The gene calls are TRBV29-1 and TRBJ2-7; tentatively, D is TRBD1 (5 bases). Germline assignment: CDR1 SQVTM and CDR2 ANQGSEA. V was shortened by 4 bases and J by 2 bases, with 18 bases between the two germline ends. The CDR3 contains 15 residues. This chain's CDR3 is CSVVPTVTSTYEQYF. CDR3 DNA sequence: TGCAGCGTTGTTCCGACAGTCACGTCGACCTACGAGCAGTACTTC.

V gene TRBV29-1 combines with J gene TRBJ2-7; TRBD2 matches at 10 bases. CDR3 length equals 13 residues. Germline lookup yields CDR1 SQVTM and CDR2 ANQGSEA. The trim removed 6 bases at V and 7 bases at J, leaving 9 bases unmatched. The CDR3 region has the DNA TGCAGCGTCCAAGCGGGAGGGCTAAAGGAGCAGTACTTC. This gives the protein CSVQAGGLKEQYF.

The V gene is TRBV19, the J gene TRBJ1-4; D unresolved. Germline CDR1 reads LNHDA; CDR2 reads SQIVND (reference sequence). The V end was cut by 3 bases, the J end by 7 bases, with 12 bases between. This CDR3 comprises 14 residues. CDR3 bases: TGTGCCAGTAGTATGGCCGGGCGGAGTGAAAAACTGTTTTTT. Translation: CASSMAGRSEKLFF.

Only one count was recorded for this clone. The V gene is TRBV5-4, the J gene TRBJ1-2; D remains ambiguous. The CDR3 has 14 amino acids. The V and J ends lost 0 bases and 6 bases respectively, with 12 bases between them. The germline V gene encodes CDR1 SGHNT and CDR2 YYREEE (reference sequence). CDR3 loop: CASSLAGGNHGYTF. Here the CDR3 DNA reads TGTGCCAGCAGCTTGGCCGGAGGGAACCATGGCTACACCTTC.

The chain uses TRBV7-9 and TRBJ1-1; D gene ambiguous. V lost 5 bases and J lost 5, with 21 bases in between. The V gene's germline CDR1 is SEHNR and CDR2 FQNEAQ (reference sequence). The CDR3 contains 16 residues. CDR3 protein: CASSPDAGRSVTEAFF. CDR3 bases: TGTGCCAGCAGCCCCGACGCTGGGCGATCAGTGACTGAAGCTTTCTTT.

The chain recombines TRBV4-2 with TRBJ2-1; D may be TRBD2 (5 bases). V gave up 1 base and J gave up 10 bases, with 11 bases separating them. In germline, CDR1 is LGHNA, CDR2 YNFKEQ. The CDR3 covers 13 residues. This chain's CDR3 is CASSQGPGEEQFF. CDR3 DNA: TGTGCCAGCAGCCAAGGTCCTGGGGAGGAGCAGTTCTTC.

This chain joins TRBV6-1 and TRBJ1-1; D uncertain. The CDR3 totals 12 residues. Between the trimmed V and J ends, which lost 6 bases and 12 bases, there was a span of 17 bases. CDR1 is MNHNS, CDR2 SASEGT, per germline. The CDR3 DNA sequence: TGTGCCAGCAGGCCCGACGCCCAGGTATCTTTCTTT. Amino acid sequence: CASRPDAQVSFF.

This clone is a singleton in its sample. This chain connects TRBV7-9 to TRBJ2-7; D is unresolved. The CDR3 consists of 11 residues. Between the trimmed V and J ends, which lost 5 bases and 5 bases, there was a span of 7 bases. Germline V gene data show CDR1 as SEHNR and CDR2 as FQNEAQ (reference sequence). CDR3 DNA sequence: TGTGCCAGCAGCCTTTCAGACGAGCAGTACTTC. Translation: CASSLSDEQYF.

The V gene is TRBV11-3, the J gene TRBJ1-1; tentative D call: TRBD1 (5 bases). V lost 5 bases, J lost 5 bases, and 18 bases lay in between. The CDR3 totals 15 residues. CDR1 and CDR2 from the germline V gene are SGHNT and YENEEA. The CDR3 loop reads CASSRDGRLGTEAFF. Written as DNA, the CDR3 is TGTGCCAGCAGCCGGGACGGCCGATTAGGAACTGAAGCTTTCTTT.

In its sample, this clone was seen once. V usage is TRBV9 and J usage is TRBJ2-1, with 13 nucleotides matching TRBD2. V shed 4 bases, J shed 10 bases, and the junction held 8 bases outside the gene matches. This CDR3 spans 15 amino acids. Germline assignment: CDR1 SGDLS and CDR2 YYNGEE. The CDR3 loop reads CASSTGLAGEGEQFF. Here the CDR3 DNA reads TGTGCCAGCAGCACCGGACTAGCGGGAGAAGGAGAGCAGTTCTTC.

This rearrangement joins TRBV18 to TRBJ2-5; 10 nucleotides line up with TRBD2. CDR1 is KGHSH, CDR2 LQKENI, per germline. CDR3 length: 15 residues. Losses at the gene ends were 6 bases for V and 7 bases for J; bases not matched to a gene: 11. The CDR3 here is CASSVLAGDEGTQYF. The CDR3 nucleotides are TGTGCCAGCTCTGTCCTAGCGGGGGATGAAGGGACCCAGTACTTC.

The gene calls are TRBV2 and TRBJ2-3; tentatively, D is TRBD2 (6 bases). The CDR3 is 15 residues long. CDR1 and CDR2 (germline): SNHLY, FYNNEI. Trimming removed 1 base from V and 4 bases from J, with 12 bases in between. The CDR3 nucleotides read TGTGCCAGCAGTGAAGATCTAGCGAGGGCAGATACGCAGTATTTT. Translating gives CASSEDLARADTQYF.

The CDR3 sequence is CASSRKPGQGYQETQYF. Here the CDR3 DNA reads TGCGCCAGCAGCCGGAAACCGGGACAGGGGTACCAAGAGACCCAGTACTTC. The rearrangement uses TRBV5-1 and TRBJ2-5; 10 positions agree with TRBD1. V dropped 4 bases and J dropped 0; count of bases not matched to a gene: 9. Germline-derived CDR1 and CDR2 are SGHRS and YFSETQ. This CDR3 region has 17 residues.

The chain couples TRBV7-6 to TRBJ2-7; 10 nucleotides agree with TRBD1. This CDR3 comprises 16 residues. The V gene's germline CDR1 is SGHVS and CDR2 FNYEAQ. After removal of 2 bases from V and 3 bases from J, the junction contained 7 bases not matched to a gene. CDR3: CASSLLDRGRVYEQYF. The CDR3 coding sequence is TGTGCCAGCAGCTTACTTGACAGGGGGCGAGTCTACGAGCAGTACTTC.

CDR3 residues: CASSESGTASTDTQYF. Written as DNA, the CDR3 is TGTGCCAGCAGTGAATCCGGGACAGCTAGCACAGATACGCAGTATTTT. The chain recombines TRBV6-1 with TRBJ2-3; 7 positions agree with TRBD1. Per germline, CDR1 MNHNS and CDR2 SASEGT. After removal of 2 bases from V and 0 bases from J, the junction contained 5 bases not matched to a gene. The CDR3 has 16 residues.

The chain is built from TRBV11-3 and TRBJ2-2, with 14 nucleotides matching TRBD2. The CDR3 runs to 18 residues. The trim removed 5 bases at V and 0 bases at J, leaving 5 bases unmatched. CDR1 is SGHNT and CDR2 is YENEEA in the germline V gene. The CDR3, as DNA: TGTGCCAGCAGCCGAGGGACTAGCGGGGGCTCGAACACCGGGGAGCTGTTTTTT. Its protein product is CASSRGTSGGSNTGELFF.